This TCR beta chain was recorded in a study of shared clonotypes between healthy human individuals. Study in general: The cohort had a couple of women and a few men, ages 18 to 49. Whole-study findings and limits: The study found lower generation probabilities in non-shared clonotypes than in those shared by all four donors.

With respect to this clone: Antigen: not known.

The V gene's germline CDR1 is LNHDA and CDR2 SQIVND (reference sequence). The V segment lost 4 bases and the J segment 5 bases; nucleotides outside the gene matches: 6. This CDR3 spans 15 amino acids. Here immunoSEQ multiplex PCR was the method, and the copy in TCRdb shows in-frame clones only, minus some. This sample has roughly 520,000 clones; around 95% occur once, and the top ten carry nearly 0.065%. All donors were Caucasian adults living in Nashville, Tennessee. Splitting of CD4+ cells produced CD45RA+ naive and CD45RA-negative memory subsets. The source of this sequence is a woman in her twenties or thirties in good health. The V gene is TRBV19, the J gene TRBJ2-5, with 11 positions matching TRBD1. Sequencing was carried out using naive CD4+ T cells sorted from blood. This sample's subset: CD45RA+ positively selected. As DNA, the CDR3 is TGTGCCAGTAGTACAGGACAGGGGGCGAGGGAGACCCAGTACTTC. As protein: CASSTGQGARETQYF.